These 21 T cell receptor beta chains were sequenced from one sample in a study of blood T cell repertoires in COVID-19. Sequencing was performed with immunoSEQ multiplex PCR; in TCRdb, only in-frame clones are kept and a portion is missing. Of approximately 400,000 clones listed, roughly nine tenths were seen once; the top ten hold around 1.3%. The source material was peripheral blood. The receptors come from a man between 40 and 49 years old with acute or convalescent COVID-19.

This chain connects TRBV24-1 to TRBJ2-3, with 7 bases lining up with TRBD2. This CDR3 has 17 amino acids. After removal of 4 bases from V and 4 bases from J, the junction contained 13 bases not matched to a gene. Germline lookup yields CDR1 KGHDR and CDR2 SFDVKD. The CDR3: CATSERTSTMDADTQYF. The CDR3 nucleotides read TGTGCCACCAGTGAGCGGACTAGTACTATGGATGCAGATACGCAGTATTTT.

This chain links TRBV14 with TRBJ1-6, with 8 positions matching TRBD1. Germline values: CDR1 SGHDN, CDR2 FVKESK. V shed 1 base and J 13 bases; nucleotides not matched to a gene: 9. The CDR3 loop spans 15 amino acids. The CDR3 region has the DNA TGTGCCAGCAGCCAAGGCGGGACAGGTTCCTGGCCCCTCCACTTT. It codes for CASSQGGTGSWPLHF.

This sequence joins TRBV7-8 and TRBJ2-7; 9 bases align to TRBD1. Germline V lookup: CDR1 SGHVS, CDR2 FQNEAQ. The CDR3 contains 14 residues. The V segment lost 5 bases and the J segment 4 bases; nucleotides outside the gene matches: 6. CDR3 DNA sequence: TGTGCCAGCAGCGAAAGGACAGGGGCATACGAGCAGTACTTC. It encodes CASSERTGAYEQYF. The whole variable domain, filled in from reference TRBV7-8 and TRBJ2-7, reads GAGVSQSPRYKVAKRGQDVALRCDPISGHVSLFWYQQALGQGPEFLTYFQNEAQLDKSGLPSDRFFAERPEGSVSTLKIQRTQQEDSAVYLCASSERTGAYEQYFGPGTRLTVT.

The rearrangement uses TRBV14 and TRBJ2-7; D is uncertain. This CDR3 spans 12 amino acids. V was shortened by 1 base and J by 1 base, with 2 bases between the two germline ends. In germline, CDR1 is SGHDN, CDR2 FVKESK. CDR3: CASSQASYEQYF. Written as DNA, the CDR3 is TGTGCCAGCAGCCAAGCTTCCTACGAGCAGTACTTC.

The gene calls are TRBV10-3 and TRBJ2-1; 10 positions agree with TRBD2. This CDR3 is built from 18 residues. J gave up 4 bases and V 2 bases, and 11 bases lay outside the gene matches. CDR1 is ENHRY, CDR2 SYGVKD, per germline. The CDR3 sequence is CAISERLTGTSAYNEQFF. DNA for the CDR3: TGTGCCATCAGTGAGCGTTTAACCGGGACTAGCGCATACAATGAGCAGTTCTTC.

This chain uses TRBV19 with TRBJ1-2; TRBD1 agrees at 7 bases. The length of the CDR3 is 15 residues. V lost 5 bases to trimming and J lost 4 bases; unmatched junction nucleotides: 10. Germline V gene sequence: CDR1 LNHDA, CDR2 SQIVND (reference sequence). As DNA, the CDR3 is TGTGCCAGTAGTTCCTGGACAGGACAATCCTATGGCTACACCTTC. This sequence encodes CASSSWTGQSYGYTF.

The rearrangement uses TRBV10-3 and TRBJ2-3, with TRBD2 matching over 8 bases. CDR3 length equals 16 residues. Trimming took 7 bases from V and 0 from J; bases not matched to a gene: 9. Germline loops: CDR1 ENHRY, CDR2 SYGVKD. CDR3 region: CAINNGLAASTDTQYF. The CDR3, as DNA: TGTGCCATCAATAATGGACTAGCAGCTAGCACAGATACGCAGTATTTT.

V is TRBV7-4 and J is TRBJ1-5; TRBD1 agrees at 9 bases. J lost 0 bases, V lost 5 bases, and 11 bases had no gene match. Germline loops: CDR1 SGHVT, CDR2 SQSDAQ. The CDR3 runs 18 residues. CDR3 in DNA: TGTGCCAGCAGCGCACGGGACAGGGCGGCTTATAGCAATCAGCCCCAGCATTTT. The encoded protein is CASSARDRAAYSNQPQHF.

The rearrangement links TRBV28 to TRBJ2-7; 10 bases align to TRBD2. V trimming: 7 bases; J trimming: 4 bases; junction bases outside the gene matches: 7. Looked up from germline, CDR1 is MDHEN and CDR2 is SYDVKM. The CDR3 consists of 14 residues. CDR3 nucleotides: TGTGCCAGCACTCAAGCGGGGGGGCCGTACGAGCAGTACTTC. It translates to CASTQAGGPYEQYF.

V usage is TRBV5-1 and J usage is TRBJ1-1; 8 positions agree with TRBD1. The CDR3 totals 15 residues. J lost 4 bases, V lost 4 bases, and 9 bases had no gene match. Germline V gene lookup returns CDR1 SGHRS and CDR2 YFSETQ. This chain's CDR3 is CASSLFGQGRTEAFF. The CDR3 DNA reads as TGCGCCAGCAGCCTCTTCGGACAGGGACGCACTGAAGCTTTCTTT.

This chain links TRBV5-1 with TRBJ1-6, with 9 bases lining up with TRBD1. The CDR3 is 15 amino acids. J was trimmed by 6 bases and V by 4 bases; bases with no gene match: 5. CDR1 and CDR2 from the germline V gene are SGHRS and YFSETQ. CDR3 nucleotides: TGCGCCAGCAGCGGGGGACAGGGTCTTAATTCACCCCTCCACTTT. Encoded protein: CASSGGQGLNSPLHF.

This rearrangement joins TRBV30 to TRBJ1-6; 7 bases match TRBD1. The germline V gene has CDR1 GTSNPN and CDR2 SVGIG (reference sequence). The length of the CDR3 is 15 residues. V lost 4 bases to trimming and J lost 7 bases; unmatched junction nucleotides: 10. The CDR3 nucleotides are TGTGCCTGGACCAAAGACAGGGTAGAAAATTCACCCCTCCACTTT. Translation gives CAWTKDRVENSPLHF.

The rearrangement links TRBV28 to TRBJ1-1; D not resolved. Trimming took 5 bases from V and 11 from J, leaving 21 bases between them. Germline values: CDR1 MDHEN, CDR2 SYDVKM. The CDR3 contains 14 residues. CDR3 amino acids: CASSAGRRVPDAFF. For the CDR3, the DNA is TGTGCCAGCAGTGCGGGCCGCCGGGTCCCCGATGCTTTCTTT.

The V call is TRBV6-5, the J call TRBJ2-5, with D unclear. Germline CDR1 and CDR2: MNHEY and SVGAGI. This CDR3 comprises 13 residues. Trimming left V 5 bases short and J 2 bases short, with 9 bases between. In nucleotides, the CDR3 is TGTGCCAGCAGTATGCAGACACAAGAGACCCAGTACTTC. Protein: CASSMQTQETQYF.

CDR3 region: CASSQDEKRSSYEQYF. CDR3 DNA: TGCGCCAGCAGCCAAGATGAAAAGAGGAGCTCCTACGAGCAGTACTTC. The genes are TRBV4-1 and TRBJ2-7; D is uncertain. Germline V gives CDR1 MGHRA, CDR2 YSYEKL. The CDR3 is made up of 16 amino acids. Between the trimmed V and J ends, which lost 0 bases and 0 bases, there was a span of 12 bases.

This clone showed up just a few times. This chain joins TRBV5-1 and TRBJ1-2; no definite D call. CDR3 size: 14 residues. In germline, CDR1 is SGHRS, CDR2 YFSETQ. Trimming cost V 0 bases and J 8 bases, with 14 bases left between them. CDR3 sequence: CASSLVVWEGGYTF. The CDR3 bases are TGCGCCAGCAGCTTGGTTGTTTGGGAGGGCGGCTACACCTTC. The full variable domain, rest sourced from reference TRBV5-1 and TRBJ1-2, is KAGVTQTPRYLIKTRGQQVTLSCSPISGHRSVSWYQQTPGQGLQFLFEYFSETQRNKGNFPGRFSGRQFSNSRSEMNVSTLELGDSALYLCASSLVVWEGGYTFGSGTRLTVV.

The chain couples TRBV4-1 to TRBJ2-2; D uncertain. The CDR3 sequence is 16 residues long. Germline values: CDR1 MGHRA, CDR2 YSYEKL. Trimming shortened V by 0 bases and J by 6 bases, and 14 bases separated the two germline ends. In DNA, the CDR3 is TGCGCCAGCAGCCAAGAGCCGAGGTGGCTCCCCGGGGAGCTGTTTTTT. The encoded protein is CASSQEPRWLPGELFF.

The chain joins TRBV5-1 to TRBJ1-3, with a tentative D call TRBD1 (6 bases). Trimming removed 6 bases at V and 3 bases at J, with 19 bases between. The CDR3 runs 16 residues. CDR1 is SGHRS, CDR2 YFSETQ, per germline. DNA of the CDR3: TGCGCCAGCATCCATTCTTCCAGGGGCGGTGGAAACACCATATATTTT. It translates to CASIHSSRGGGNTIYF.

The chain combines TRBV4-2 with TRBJ1-2; D may be TRBD1 (5 bases). CDR3 length: 14 amino acids. CDR1 is LGHNA, CDR2 YNFKEQ, per germline. The germline V and J ends were trimmed by 0 bases and 8 bases, with 13 bases remaining between them. The CDR3 sequence: CASSQDMSGKGYTF. The CDR3 DNA reads TGTGCCAGCAGCCAAGACATGTCAGGGAAAGGCTACACCTTC.

V usage is TRBV27 and J usage is TRBJ1-1, with D tentatively TRBD1 (6 bases). This CDR3 has 13 residues. The germline V and J ends were trimmed by 3 bases and 6 bases, with 11 bases remaining between them. Germline CDR1 reads MNHEY; CDR2 reads SMNVEV (reference sequence). Here the CDR3 DNA reads TGTGCCAGCAGTTTCGCAGGGGCTTCTGAAGCTTTCTTT. Amino acid sequence: CASSFAGASEAFF.

The genes are TRBV5-1 and TRBJ2-5; D unresolved. Germline CDR1 is SGHRS and CDR2 is YFSETQ. The CDR3 loop spans 13 amino acids. V was trimmed by 1 base and J by 4 bases, leaving 8 bases between them. The DNA for the CDR3 is TGCGCCAGCAGCTTGCGTATCGGAGAGACCCAGTACTTC. Its protein is CASSLRIGETQYF.